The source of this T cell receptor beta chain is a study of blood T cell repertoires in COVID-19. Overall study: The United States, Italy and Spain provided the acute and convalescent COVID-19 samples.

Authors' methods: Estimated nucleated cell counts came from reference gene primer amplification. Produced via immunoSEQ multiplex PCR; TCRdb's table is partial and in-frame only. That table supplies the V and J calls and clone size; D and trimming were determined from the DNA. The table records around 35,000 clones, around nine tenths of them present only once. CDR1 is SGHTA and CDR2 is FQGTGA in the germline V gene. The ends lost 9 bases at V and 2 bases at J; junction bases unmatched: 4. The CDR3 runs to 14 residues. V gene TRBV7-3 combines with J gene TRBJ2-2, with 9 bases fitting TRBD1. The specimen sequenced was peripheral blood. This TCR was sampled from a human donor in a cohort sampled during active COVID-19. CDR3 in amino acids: CASQDRGNTGELFF. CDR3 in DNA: TGTGCCAGTCAGGACAGGGGAAACACCGGGGAGCTGTTTTTT.